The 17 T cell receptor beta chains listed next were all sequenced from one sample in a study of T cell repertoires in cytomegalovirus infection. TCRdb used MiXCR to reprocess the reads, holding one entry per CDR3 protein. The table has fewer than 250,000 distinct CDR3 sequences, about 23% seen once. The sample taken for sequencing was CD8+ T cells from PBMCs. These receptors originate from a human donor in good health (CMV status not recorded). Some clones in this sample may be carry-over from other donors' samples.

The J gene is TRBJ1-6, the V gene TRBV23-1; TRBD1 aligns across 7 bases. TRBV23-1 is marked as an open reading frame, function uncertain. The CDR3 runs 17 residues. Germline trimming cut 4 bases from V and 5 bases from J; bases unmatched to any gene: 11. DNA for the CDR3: TGCGCCAGCAGTCCCGGGGCGAGCCAGGGGGATAATTCACCCCTCCACTTT. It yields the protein CASSPGASQGDNSPLHF.

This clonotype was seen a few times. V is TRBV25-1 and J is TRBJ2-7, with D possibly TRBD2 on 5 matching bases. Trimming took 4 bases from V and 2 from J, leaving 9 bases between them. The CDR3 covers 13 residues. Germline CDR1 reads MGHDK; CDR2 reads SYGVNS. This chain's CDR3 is CASSAPGAYEQYF. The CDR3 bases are TGTGCCAGCAGTGCCCCCGGGGCCTACGAGCAGTACTTC.

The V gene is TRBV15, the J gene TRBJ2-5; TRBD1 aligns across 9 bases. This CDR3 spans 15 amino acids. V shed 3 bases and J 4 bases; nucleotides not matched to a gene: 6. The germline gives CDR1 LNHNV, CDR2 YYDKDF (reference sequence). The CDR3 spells CATSSPGTGRETQYF. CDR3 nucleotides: TGTGCCACCAGCAGTCCCGGGACAGGGCGAGAGACCCAGTACTTC.

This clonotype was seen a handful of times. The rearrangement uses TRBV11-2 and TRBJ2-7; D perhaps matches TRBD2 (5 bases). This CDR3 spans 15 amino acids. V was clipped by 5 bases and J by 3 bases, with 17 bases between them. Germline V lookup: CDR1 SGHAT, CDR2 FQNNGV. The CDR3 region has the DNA TGTGCCAGCAGCCCTCGGGGTCCGGCGATCTACGAGCAGTACTTC. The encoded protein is CASSPRGPAIYEQYF.

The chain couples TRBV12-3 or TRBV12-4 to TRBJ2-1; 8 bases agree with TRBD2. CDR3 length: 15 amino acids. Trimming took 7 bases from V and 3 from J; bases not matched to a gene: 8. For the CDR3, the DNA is TGTGCCAGCACCGCAAGCGGGGGTGTCTACAATGAGCAGTTCTTC. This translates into CASTASGGVYNEQFF.

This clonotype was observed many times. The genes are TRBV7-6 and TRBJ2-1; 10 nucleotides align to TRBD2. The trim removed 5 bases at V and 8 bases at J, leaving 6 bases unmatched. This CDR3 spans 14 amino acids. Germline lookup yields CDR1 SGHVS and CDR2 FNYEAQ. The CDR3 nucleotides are TGTGCCAGCAGCCGGAGCGGGGGGGCGGATGAGCAGTTCTTC. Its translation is CASSRSGGADEQFF.

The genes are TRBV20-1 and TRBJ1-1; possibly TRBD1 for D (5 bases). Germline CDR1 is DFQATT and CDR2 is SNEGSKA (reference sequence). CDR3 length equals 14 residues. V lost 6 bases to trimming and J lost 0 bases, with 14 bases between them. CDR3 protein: CSADLGGVNTEAFF. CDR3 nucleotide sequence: TGCAGTGCGGACCTAGGAGGGGTGAACACTGAAGCTTTCTTT.

CDR3 nucleotides: TGTGCCAGCACCTACAGGGGGCTGAACACTGAAGCTTTCTTT. Translated: CASTYRGLNTEAFF. This rearrangement joins TRBV28 to TRBJ1-1; TRBD1 aligns across 9 bases. V shed 7 bases, J shed 0 bases, and the junction held 3 bases outside the gene matches. The CDR3 consists of 14 residues. The germline V gene has CDR1 MDHEN and CDR2 SYDVKM.

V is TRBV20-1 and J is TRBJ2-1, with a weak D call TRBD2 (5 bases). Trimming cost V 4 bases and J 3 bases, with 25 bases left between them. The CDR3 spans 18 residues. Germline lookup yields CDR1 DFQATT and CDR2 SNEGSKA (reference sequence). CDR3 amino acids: CSAIPGWRRTFNYNEQFF. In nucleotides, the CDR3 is TGCAGTGCTATCCCGGGATGGCGGAGAACATTTAACTACAATGAGCAGTTCTTC.

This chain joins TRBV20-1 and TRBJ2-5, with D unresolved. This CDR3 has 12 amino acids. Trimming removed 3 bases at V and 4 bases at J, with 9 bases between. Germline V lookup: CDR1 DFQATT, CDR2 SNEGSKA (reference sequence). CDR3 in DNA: TGCAGTGCTAGCGAGTGGGGAGAGACCCAGTACTTC. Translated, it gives CSASEWGETQYF.

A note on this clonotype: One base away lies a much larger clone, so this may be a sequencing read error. The CDR3: CASSLAWALNEQFF. CDR3 nucleotide sequence: TGTGCCAGCAGCTTAGCGTGGGCGCTCAATGAGCAGTTCTTC. The chain couples TRBV7-6 to TRBJ2-1; no clear D gene. Between the trimmed V and J ends, which lost 0 bases and 6 bases, there was a span of 9 bases. The V gene's germline CDR1 is SGHVS and CDR2 FNYEAQ. The CDR3 consists of 14 residues.

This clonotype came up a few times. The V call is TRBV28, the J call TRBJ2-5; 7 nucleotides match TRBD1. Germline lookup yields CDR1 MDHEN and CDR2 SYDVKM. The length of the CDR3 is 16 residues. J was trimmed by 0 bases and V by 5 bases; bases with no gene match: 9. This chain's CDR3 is CASSRWTGMYQETQYF. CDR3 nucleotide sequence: TGTGCCAGCAGTCGGTGGACAGGAATGTACCAAGAGACCCAGTACTTC.

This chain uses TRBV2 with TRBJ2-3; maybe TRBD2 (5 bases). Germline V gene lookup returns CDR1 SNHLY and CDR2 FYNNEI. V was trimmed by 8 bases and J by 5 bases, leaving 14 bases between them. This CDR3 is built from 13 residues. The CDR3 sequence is CASPVRAGDTQYF. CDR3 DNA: TGTGCCAGCCCGGTGAGGGCGGGAGATACGCAGTATTTT.

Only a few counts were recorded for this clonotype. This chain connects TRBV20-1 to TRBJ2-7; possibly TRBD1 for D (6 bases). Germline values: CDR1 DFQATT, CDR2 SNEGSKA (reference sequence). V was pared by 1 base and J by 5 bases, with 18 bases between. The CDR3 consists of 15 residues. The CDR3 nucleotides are TGCAGTGCTAGAGGGGTGAGGGACAACGGAAACGAGCAGTACTTC. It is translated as CSARGVRDNGNEQYF.

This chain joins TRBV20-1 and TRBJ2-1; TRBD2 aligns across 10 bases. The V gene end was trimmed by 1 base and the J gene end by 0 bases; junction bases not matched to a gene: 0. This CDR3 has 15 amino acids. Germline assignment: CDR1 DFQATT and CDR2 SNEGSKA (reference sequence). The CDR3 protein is CSARASGSSYNEQFF. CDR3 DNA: TGCAGTGCTAGAGCTAGCGGGAGCTCCTACAATGAGCAGTTCTTC.

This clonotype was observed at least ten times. This chain's CDR3 is CASSTSGNTDTQYF. CDR3 nucleotides: TGTGCCAGCTCTACCTCGGGGAACACAGATACGCAGTATTTT. This chain connects TRBV6-1 to TRBJ2-3; a weak D match, TRBD2 (5 bases). Germline-derived CDR1 and CDR2 are MNHNS and SASEGT. The CDR3 loop spans 14 amino acids. The V and J ends lost 8 bases and 2 bases respectively, with 14 bases between them.

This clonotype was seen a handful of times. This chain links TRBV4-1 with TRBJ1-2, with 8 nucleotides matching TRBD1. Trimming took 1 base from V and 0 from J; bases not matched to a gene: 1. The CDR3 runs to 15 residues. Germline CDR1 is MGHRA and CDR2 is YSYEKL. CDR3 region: CASSQGQGTNYGYTF. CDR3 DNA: TGCGCCAGCAGCCAAGGACAGGGGACTAACTATGGCTACACCTTC.